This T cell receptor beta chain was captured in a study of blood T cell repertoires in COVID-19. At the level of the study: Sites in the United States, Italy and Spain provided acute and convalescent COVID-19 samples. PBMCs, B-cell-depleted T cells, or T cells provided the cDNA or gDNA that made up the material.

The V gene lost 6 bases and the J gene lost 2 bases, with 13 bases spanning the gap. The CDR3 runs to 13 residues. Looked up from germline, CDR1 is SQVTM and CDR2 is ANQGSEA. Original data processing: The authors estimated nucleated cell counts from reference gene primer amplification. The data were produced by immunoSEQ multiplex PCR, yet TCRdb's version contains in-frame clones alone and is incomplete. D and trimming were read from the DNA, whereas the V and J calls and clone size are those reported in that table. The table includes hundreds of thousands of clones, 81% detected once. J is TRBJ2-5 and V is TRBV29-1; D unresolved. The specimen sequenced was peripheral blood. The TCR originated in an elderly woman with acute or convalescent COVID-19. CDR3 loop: CSVASSGQETQYF. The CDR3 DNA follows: TGCAGCGTCGCGTCATCCGGGCAAGAGACCCAGTACTTC.